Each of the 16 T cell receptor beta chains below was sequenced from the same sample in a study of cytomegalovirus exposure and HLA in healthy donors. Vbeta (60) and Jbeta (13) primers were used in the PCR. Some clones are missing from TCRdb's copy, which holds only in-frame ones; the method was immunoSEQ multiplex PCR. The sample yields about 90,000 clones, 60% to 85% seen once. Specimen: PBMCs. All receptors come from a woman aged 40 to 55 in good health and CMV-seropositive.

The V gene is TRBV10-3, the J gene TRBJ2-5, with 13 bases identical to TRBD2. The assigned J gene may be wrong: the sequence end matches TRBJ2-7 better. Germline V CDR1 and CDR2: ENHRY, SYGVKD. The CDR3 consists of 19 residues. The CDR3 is CAISEPGTSGKPNPYEQYF. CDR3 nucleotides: TGTGCCATCAGTGAACCTGGGACTAGCGGGAAACCCAATCCCTACGAGCAGTACTTC.

Here the CDR3 DNA reads TGTGCCAGCAGCTTCGGGACAGGGACTGGAAACACCATATATTTT. Its translation is CASSFGTGTGNTIYF. This chain joins TRBV11-2 and TRBJ1-3, with 9 bases identical to TRBD1. V lost 3 bases and J lost 2; bases outside the gene matches: 2. The length of the CDR3 is 15 residues. Germline CDR1 is SGHAT and CDR2 is FQNNGV.

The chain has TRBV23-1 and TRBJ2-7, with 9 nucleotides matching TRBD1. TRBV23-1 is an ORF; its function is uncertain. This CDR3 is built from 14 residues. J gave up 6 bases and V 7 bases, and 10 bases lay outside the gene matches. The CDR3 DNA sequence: TGCGCCAGCACCCTACGGGACAGGGACTGCGAGCAGTACTTC. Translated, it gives CASTLRDRDCEQYF.

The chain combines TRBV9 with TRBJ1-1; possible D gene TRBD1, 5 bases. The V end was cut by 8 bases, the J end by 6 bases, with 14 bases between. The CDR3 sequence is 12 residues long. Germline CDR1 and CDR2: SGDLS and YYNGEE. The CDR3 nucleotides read TGTGCCAGGCCCAGAAGGGGATCTGAAGCTTTCTTT. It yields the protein CARPRRGSEAFF.

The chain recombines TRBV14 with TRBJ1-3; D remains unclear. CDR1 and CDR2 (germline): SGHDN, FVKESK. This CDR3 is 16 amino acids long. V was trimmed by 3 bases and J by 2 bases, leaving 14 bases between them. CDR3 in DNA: TGTGCCAGCAGCCAGGAAATCCCAGGCGCTGGAAACACCATATATTTT. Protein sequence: CASSQEIPGAGNTIYF.

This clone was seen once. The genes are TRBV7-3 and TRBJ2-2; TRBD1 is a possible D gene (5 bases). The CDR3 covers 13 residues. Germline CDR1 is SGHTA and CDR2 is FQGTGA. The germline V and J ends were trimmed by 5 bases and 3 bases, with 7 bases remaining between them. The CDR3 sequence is CASSPQDTGELFF. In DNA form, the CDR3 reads TGTGCCAGCAGCCCACAGGACACCGGGGAGCTGTTTTTT. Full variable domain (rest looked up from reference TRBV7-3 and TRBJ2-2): GAGVSQTPSNKVTEKGKYVELRCDPISGHTALYWYRQSLGQGPEFLIYFQGTGAADDSGLPNDRFFAVRPEGSVSTLKIQRTERGDSAVYLCASSPQDTGELFFGEGSRLTVL.

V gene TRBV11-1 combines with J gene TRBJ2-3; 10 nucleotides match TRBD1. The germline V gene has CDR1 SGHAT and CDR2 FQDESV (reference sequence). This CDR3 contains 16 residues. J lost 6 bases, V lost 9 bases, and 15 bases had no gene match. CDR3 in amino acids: CASGIGQGGPIDTQYF. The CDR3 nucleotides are TGTGCCAGTGGAATAGGACAGGGGGGACCCATCGATACGCAGTATTTT.

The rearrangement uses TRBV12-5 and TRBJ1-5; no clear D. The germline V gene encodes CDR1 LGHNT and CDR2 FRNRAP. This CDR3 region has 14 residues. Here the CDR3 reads CAEEWEHSNQPQHF. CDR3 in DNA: TGTGCCGAGGAGTGGGAGCATAGCAATCAGCCCCAGCATTTT. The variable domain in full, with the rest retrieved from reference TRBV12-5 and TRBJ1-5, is DARVTQTPRHKVTEMGQEVTMRCQPILGHNTVFWYRQTMMQGLELLAYFRNRAPLDDSGMPKDRFSAEMPDATLATLKIQPSEPRDSAVYFCAEEWEHSNQPQHFGDGTRLSIL.

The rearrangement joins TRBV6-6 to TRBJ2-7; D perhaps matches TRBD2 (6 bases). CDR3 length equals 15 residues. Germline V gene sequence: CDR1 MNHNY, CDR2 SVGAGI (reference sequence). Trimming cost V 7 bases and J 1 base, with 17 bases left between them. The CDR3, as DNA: TGTGCCAGCATTATTTCGGCAGGGACTTCCTACGAGCAGTACTTC. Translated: CASIISAGTSYEQYF.

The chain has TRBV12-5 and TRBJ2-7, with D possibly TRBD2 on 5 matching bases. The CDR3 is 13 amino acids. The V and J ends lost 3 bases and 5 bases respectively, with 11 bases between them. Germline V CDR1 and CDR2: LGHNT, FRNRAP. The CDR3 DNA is TGTGCTAGTGGTTTACACAGCGGAGACGAGCAGTACTTC. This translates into CASGLHSGDEQYF.

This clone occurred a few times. Here the CDR3 reads CASSATSLEAFF. The CDR3 nucleotides read TGTGCCAGCAGTGCGACAAGTCTTGAAGCTTTCTTT. The genes are TRBV6-1 and TRBJ1-1; D ambiguous. V was clipped by 4 bases and J by 7 bases, with 10 bases between them. Germline V gene sequence: CDR1 MNHNS, CDR2 SASEGT. The CDR3 sequence is 12 residues long.

The CDR3 here is CASSFEGGRQETQYF. As DNA, the CDR3 is TGTGCCAGCAGCTTTGAGGGGGGGAGACAAGAGACCCAGTACTTC. The chain employs TRBV7-2 and TRBJ2-5, with D possibly being TRBD2 (7 bases). Deletions cut 3 bases from V and 2 bases from J, with 13 bases between. Germline V gene data show CDR1 as SGHTA and CDR2 as FQGNSA. The CDR3 is 15 amino acids.

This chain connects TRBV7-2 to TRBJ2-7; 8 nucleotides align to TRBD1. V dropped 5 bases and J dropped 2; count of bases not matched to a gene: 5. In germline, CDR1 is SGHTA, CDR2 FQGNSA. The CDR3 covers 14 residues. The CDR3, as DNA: TGTGCCAGCAGCGGAGGACAGGGAGCCTACGAGCAGTACTTC. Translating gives CASSGGQGAYEQYF.

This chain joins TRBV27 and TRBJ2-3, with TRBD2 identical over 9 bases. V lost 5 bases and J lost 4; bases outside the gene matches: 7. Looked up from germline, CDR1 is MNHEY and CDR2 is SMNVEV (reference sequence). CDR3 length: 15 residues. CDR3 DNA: TGTGCCAGCAGTCCCCAGACTAGCGGCCCAGATACGCAGTATTTT. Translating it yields CASSPQTSGPDTQYF.

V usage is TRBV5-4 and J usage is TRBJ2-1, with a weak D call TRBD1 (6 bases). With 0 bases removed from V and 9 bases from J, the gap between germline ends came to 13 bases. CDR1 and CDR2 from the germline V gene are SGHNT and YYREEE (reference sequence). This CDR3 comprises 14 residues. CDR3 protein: CASSLDQGPGEQFF. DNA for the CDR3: TGTGCCAGCAGCTTGGACCAGGGGCCGGGTGAGCAGTTCTTC.

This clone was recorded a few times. The CDR3 protein is CASNEGANVLTF. Written as DNA, the CDR3 is TGTGCCAGCAACGAGGGGGCCAACGTCCTGACTTTC. This chain joins TRBV2 and TRBJ2-6; D gene unclear. The CDR3 is 12 amino acids. V was clipped by 7 bases and J by 4 bases, with 5 bases between them. In germline, CDR1 is SNHLY, CDR2 FYNNEI.